A single TCR beta chain is shown here with its context. This entry is derived from a study of blood T cell repertoires in COVID-19. Seattle enrolled patients during active infection and tracked them longitudinally. Produced via immunoSEQ multiplex PCR; TCRdb's table is partial and in-frame only. Of 230,000 or so clones listed, nearly 90% are singletons. Trimming at V came to 4 bases and at J to 5 bases, leaving 11 bases not matched to a gene. CDR1 and CDR2 (germline): ENHRY, SYGVKD. The CDR3 totals 17 residues. The clonotype comes from an older woman with COVID-19, enrolled during active disease. Source material: peripheral blood. The chain combines TRBV10-3 with TRBJ2-1; 10 nucleotides line up with TRBD2. CDR3 in amino acids: CAISGISGGPTNNEQFF. CDR3 in DNA: TGTGCCATCAGTGGAATTAGCGGGGGGCCTACGAACAATGAGCAGTTCTTC.